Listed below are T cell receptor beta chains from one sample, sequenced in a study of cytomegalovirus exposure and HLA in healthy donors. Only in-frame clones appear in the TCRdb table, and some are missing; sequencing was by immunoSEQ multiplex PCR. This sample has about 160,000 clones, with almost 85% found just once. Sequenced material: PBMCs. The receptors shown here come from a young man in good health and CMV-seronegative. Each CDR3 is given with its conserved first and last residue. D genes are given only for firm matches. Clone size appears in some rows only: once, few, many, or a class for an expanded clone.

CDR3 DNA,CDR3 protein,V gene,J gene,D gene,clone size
TGTGCCAGCAGCGACCGCTCTAGAGGGTCTGAGCAGTTCTTC,CASSDRSRGSEQFF,TRBV5-4,TRBJ2-1,-,-
TGTGCCAGTAGTATCCGTCCGGGGGGGCCGGGAGATACGCAGTATTTT,CASSIRPGGPGDTQYF,TRBV19,TRBJ2-3,TRBD2,few
TGTGCCAGCAGTTTACTAGCGGGGAGCTCCTACAATGAGCAGTTCTTC,CASSLLAGSSYNEQFF,TRBV6-5,TRBJ2-1,TRBD2,-
TGCGCCAGCAGCCATGATAGAACGAGCGGGGGGGATACGCAGTATTTT,CASSHDRTSGGDTQYF,TRBV4-1,TRBJ2-3,TRBD2,-
TGTGCCAGCAGCTTATATATGGTCTGGGGAGAGGCTAGCCCTGAGCAACAGTTCTTC,CASSLYMVWGEASPEQQFF,TRBV11-2,TRBJ2-1,-,-
TGTGCCAGCAGCGCCGGGGGGTTCTCCTACGAGCAGTACTTC,CASSAGGFSYEQYF,TRBV5-4,TRBJ2-7,TRBD2,-
TGTGCCTGGAGTGTCGGGGATCTGAACACCGGGGAGCTGTTTTTT,CAWSVGDLNTGELFF,TRBV30,TRBJ2-2,-,-
TGTGCCTCGCATCGGGGGGCGCAGGAGACCCAGTACTTC,CASHRGAQETQYF,TRBV2,TRBJ2-5,-,-
TGTGCCAGCAGTTACTCAGCGGGGTCATTCACCGGGGAGCTGTTTTTT,CASSYSAGSFTGELFF,TRBV6-5,TRBJ2-2,TRBD2,once
TGTGCCAGCAGCTTGAGTAGCGGGAGAGGGCATGAGCAGTTCTTC,CASSLSSGRGHEQFF,TRBV5-4,TRBJ2-1,TRBD2,-
TGTGCCAGTAGTGCCTCCGGGACTAGCGGGGAAGAGACCCAGTACTTC,CASSASGTSGEETQYF,TRBV19,TRBJ2-5,TRBD2,-
TGTGCCAGCACGACAGGGGGCACTGAAGCTTTCTTT,CASTTGGTEAFF,TRBV2,TRBJ1-1,TRBD1,few
TGTGCCAGCAGCCGGGACAGGGGTTATGGCACTGAAGCTTTCTTT,CASSRDRGYGTEAFF,TRBV2,TRBJ1-1,TRBD1,-